These 29 T cell receptor beta chains were sequenced from one sample in a study of OX40 agonist ivuxolimab in advanced cancers. Library construction relied on the immunoSEQ multiplex PCR assay. TCRdb stores this immuneACCESS table with in-frame sequences only. Part of the clones is absent; in the studies checked, under half of the shortfall reflects unresolved V genes, and no reason is known for the rest. The sample contains 75,000 to 90,000 clones, roughly 92% of them found a single time. Of the sample, around 0.64% falls within the top ten clones. This specimen consisted of CD4+ or CD8+ T cells sorted from blood, obtained in a trial of the OX40 agonist ivuxolimab. The receptors come from an adult with an advanced solid tumor such as melanoma, head and neck, liver or kidney cancer.

The chain recombines TRBV11-2 with TRBJ1-1, with TRBD1 identical over 9 bases. This CDR3 is built from 14 residues. Germline CDR1 reads SGHAT; CDR2 reads FQNNGV. J gave up 1 base and V 5 bases, and 2 bases lay outside the gene matches. The CDR3 sequence is CASSLGQGNTEAFF. CDR3 DNA sequence: TGTGCCAGCAGCCTGGGACAGGGGAACACTGAAGCTTTCTTT.

This clone was observed a single time. The chain is built from TRBV14 and TRBJ2-3; D possibly corresponds to TRBD1 (6 bases). Per the germline V gene, CDR1 is SGHDN and CDR2 is FVKESK. The V end was cut by 4 bases, the J end by 0 bases, with 8 bases between. The CDR3 extends over 14 amino acids. CDR3 coding DNA: TGTGCCAGCAGCCTGGACAGTAGCACAGATACGCAGTATTTT. Translation gives CASSLDSSTDTQYF.

The V call is TRBV18, the J call TRBJ2-5; 10 bases match TRBD1. Germline loops: CDR1 KGHSH, CDR2 LQKENI. CDR3 length: 14 amino acids. J lost 4 bases, V lost 3 bases, and 2 bases had no gene match. CDR3: CASSPRQGAETQYF. The CDR3 DNA follows: TGTGCCAGCTCACCCAGACAGGGGGCAGAGACCCAGTACTTC.

The CDR3 nucleotides are TGTGCCAGTAGTAAAATGGACAGGGGGCGCGTTTACGAGCAGTACTTC. Its translation: CASSKMDRGRVYEQYF. This chain links TRBV19 with TRBJ2-7, with 11 bases that match TRBD1. The germline V gene has CDR1 LNHDA and CDR2 SQIVND (reference sequence). The J segment lost 4 bases and the V segment lost 4 bases, leaving 9 bases of the junction unmatched. CDR3 length: 16 amino acids.

V and J are TRBV6-5 and TRBJ2-1; 16 nucleotides match TRBD2. Germline V gives CDR1 MNHEY, CDR2 SVGAGI. CDR3 length equals 15 residues. The J segment lost 8 bases and the V segment lost 6 bases, leaving 4 bases of the junction unmatched. The CDR3 region is CASRTGTSGRDEQFF. DNA of the CDR3: TGTGCCAGCAGAACCGGGACTAGCGGGAGGGATGAGCAGTTCTTC.

The chain couples TRBV6-5 to TRBJ2-3, with TRBD2 identical over 8 bases. The length of the CDR3 is 14 residues. Germline V lookup: CDR1 MNHEY, CDR2 SVGAGI. The V segment lost 6 bases and the J segment 4 bases; nucleotides outside the gene matches: 6. For the CDR3, the DNA is TGTGCCAGCAGAAACGGGGGGGCCCCAGATACGCAGTATTTT. Residues: CASRNGGAPDTQYF.

The CDR3: CASSSPTSGHNEQFF. CDR3 DNA sequence: TGTGCCAGCAGCTCCCCGACTAGCGGACACAATGAGCAGTTCTTC. The chain has TRBV5-4 and TRBJ2-1; TRBD2 matches 9 bases. The J segment lost 5 bases and the V segment lost 3 bases, leaving 6 bases of the junction unmatched. The CDR3 loop spans 15 amino acids. The germline V gene encodes CDR1 SGHNT and CDR2 YYREEE (reference sequence).

J is TRBJ1-2 and V is TRBV6-5; no definite D call. The ends were cut back, 5 bases at V and 2 bases at J, with 9 bases in the middle. Germline V gives CDR1 MNHEY, CDR2 SVGAGI. This CDR3 is 13 amino acids long. Here the CDR3 reads CASSRDKNYGYTF. The CDR3 DNA is TGTGCCAGCAGTCGAGACAAAAACTATGGCTACACCTTC.

This clone was seen just once. The chain has TRBV19 and TRBJ1-1; TRBD1 agrees at 8 bases. The CDR3 covers 14 residues. CDR1 and CDR2 (germline): LNHDA, SQIVND (reference sequence). V was clipped by 7 bases and J by 11 bases; unmatched bases: 15. In nucleotides, the CDR3 is TGTGCCAGTATCAACCGGGACAGGACCGCTGTTGCTTTCTTT. Its translation is CASINRDRTAVAFF.

The count of this clone is one. The chain uses TRBV2 and TRBJ2-7; TRBD1 agrees at 7 bases. Losses at the gene ends were 8 bases for V and 1 base for J; bases not matched to a gene: 8. The CDR3 sequence is 14 residues long. CDR1 SNHLY and CDR2 FYNNEI come from the germline V gene. The CDR3 protein is CASVRDSASYEQYF. CDR3 DNA: TGTGCCAGCGTAAGGGACAGCGCTTCCTACGAGCAGTACTTC.

The chain carries TRBV5-4 and TRBJ2-1; D might be TRBD2 (6 bases). The V gene lost 9 bases and the J gene lost 1 base, with 14 bases spanning the gap. The CDR3 spans 14 residues. CDR1 is SGHNT, CDR2 YYREEE, per germline (reference sequence). CDR3 sequence reads: CATRGGGSYNEQFF. CDR3 nucleotides: TGTGCCACACGGGGAGGAGGATCCTACAATGAGCAGTTCTTC.

The V gene is TRBV5-8, the J gene TRBJ2-5; the match to TRBD1 covers 7 bases. Losses at the gene ends were 3 bases for V and 4 bases for J; bases not matched to a gene: 12. Looked up from germline, CDR1 is SGHTS and CDR2 is YDEGEE. The CDR3 contains 16 residues. CDR3 DNA: TGTGCCAGCAGCTCAACCGGGCAGGGGGTAGGAGAGACCCAGTACTTC. This translates into CASSSTGQGVGETQYF.

The chain couples TRBV19 to TRBJ1-1; no clear D. The CDR3 runs 13 residues. Per germline, CDR1 LNHDA and CDR2 SQIVND (reference sequence). V dropped 5 bases and J dropped 1 base, with 8 bases sitting between them. The CDR3 region has the DNA TGTGCCAGTAGTGTGAAGGAGAACACTGAAGCTTTCTTT. It codes for CASSVKENTEAFF.

V and J are TRBV6-5 and TRBJ2-7, with 7 bases matching TRBD2. CDR1 is MNHEY and CDR2 is SVGAGI in the germline V gene. V gave up 4 bases and J gave up 2 bases; unmatched junction bases: 2. There are 13 residues in the CDR3. The CDR3 region is CASSWEGPYEQYF. The CDR3, as DNA: TGTGCCAGCAGTTGGGAGGGGCCCTACGAGCAGTACTTC.

The rearrangement uses TRBV2 and TRBJ2-2; 7 bases are a match to TRBD2. Germline values: CDR1 SNHLY, CDR2 FYNNEI. Germline trimming cut 6 bases from V and 2 bases from J; bases unmatched to any gene: 6. The CDR3 spans 15 residues. Here the CDR3 DNA reads TGTGCCAGCAGCGATGGGGGGGATAACACCGGGGAGCTGTTTTTT. Its translation: CASSDGGDNTGELFF. The entire variable domain, with the rest obtained from reference TRBV2 and TRBJ2-2, is as follows: EPEVTQTPSHQVTQMGQEVILRCVPISNHLYFYWYRQILGQKVEFLVSFYNNEISEKSEIFDDQFSVERPDGSNFTLKIRSTKLEDSAMYFCASSDGGDNTGELFFGEGSRLTVL.

The CDR3 bases are TGTGCCAGTAGTATGACCAGCGGGAGTTCCTACAATGAGCAGTTCTTC. This translates into CASSMTSGSSYNEQFF. This chain links TRBV19 with TRBJ2-1; 8 bases are shared with TRBD2. The V gene end was trimmed by 3 bases and the J gene end by 1 base; junction bases not matched to a gene: 5. Germline lookup yields CDR1 LNHDA and CDR2 SQIVND (reference sequence). This CDR3 spans 16 amino acids.

The sample holds one count of this clone. The J gene is TRBJ1-5, the V gene TRBV19; D possibly corresponds to TRBD1 (5 bases). Germline V CDR1 and CDR2: LNHDA, SQIVND (reference sequence). The CDR3 totals 16 residues. Trimming pared 4 bases from V and 6 bases from J, leaving 19 bases between. The CDR3 reads CASSTPTAGEGQPQHF. The CDR3, as DNA: TGTGCCAGTAGTACCCCGACAGCCGGGGAAGGTCAGCCCCAGCATTTT.

The chain combines TRBV5-1 with TRBJ2-2; no clear D gene. Trimming took off 0 bases at V and 2 bases at J, with 20 bases between the two ends. The CDR3 totals 19 residues. Germline assignment: CDR1 SGHRS and CDR2 YFSETQ. CDR3 DNA: TGCGCCAGCAGCTTGGGAATTTGGGGTGGTCTGCAAAACACCGGGGAGCTGTTTTTT. This gives the protein CASSLGIWGGLQNTGELFF.

Note on this clone: This specimen includes other DNA sequences encoding the same CDR3. The V call is TRBV30, the J call TRBJ1-2, with D perhaps TRBD1 (6 bases). This CDR3 spans 13 amino acids. From germline, CDR1 is GTSNPN and CDR2 SVGIG (reference sequence). Trimming removed 2 bases from V and 2 bases from J, with 9 bases in between. The DNA for the CDR3 is TGTGCCTGGAGTTCCCAGGGGAACTATGGCTACACCTTC. This encodes CAWSSQGNYGYTF.

This rearrangement joins TRBV5-4 to TRBJ2-2; 10 nucleotides align to TRBD1. There are 16 residues in the CDR3. V shed 4 bases, J shed 4 bases, and the junction held 7 bases outside the gene matches. The germline V gene encodes CDR1 SGHNT and CDR2 YYREEE (reference sequence). CDR3 loop: CASSPKGQGITGELFF. The CDR3 coding sequence is TGTGCCAGCAGCCCTAAGGGACAGGGGATCACCGGGGAGCTGTTTTTT.

In DNA, the CDR3 is TGCGCCAGCAGACACGATAGCGGGAGAAGGGAGACCCAGTACTTC. Amino acid sequence: CASRHDSGRRETQYF. V gene TRBV5-1 combines with J gene TRBJ2-5, with TRBD2 matching over 9 bases. The CDR3 is made up of 15 amino acids. The ends lost 5 bases at V and 5 bases at J; junction bases unmatched: 10. The germline V gene has CDR1 SGHRS and CDR2 YFSETQ.

A single count supports this clone. The chain joins TRBV13 to TRBJ1-1, with D possibly matching TRBD1 (5 bases). From germline, CDR1 is PRHDT and CDR2 FYEKMQ (reference sequence). V dropped 1 base and J dropped 2 bases, with 11 bases sitting between them. This CDR3 is 15 amino acids long. CDR3: CASSLVRDPNTEAFF. CDR3 bases: TGTGCCAGCAGCTTAGTCCGGGACCCAAACACTGAAGCTTTCTTT.

The chain uses TRBV10-1 and TRBJ1-6; D perhaps matches TRBD1 (5 bases). Germline values: CDR1 WNHNN, CDR2 SYGVQD (reference sequence). The germline V and J ends were trimmed by 3 bases and 0 bases, with 9 bases remaining between them. The CDR3 totals 16 residues. CDR3 sequence reads: CASSDPGSSYNSPLHF. DNA of the CDR3: TGCGCCAGCAGTGACCCAGGGAGCTCCTATAATTCACCCCTCCACTTT.

CDR3 sequence reads: CASSEPGQGFEKLFF. The CDR3 DNA reads as TGTGCCAGCAGTGAACCGGGACAGGGGTTTGAAAAACTGTTTTTT. The V call is TRBV6-1, the J call TRBJ1-4; 10 nucleotides agree with TRBD1. The trim removed 2 bases at V and 7 bases at J, leaving 4 bases unmatched. Germline V CDR1 and CDR2: MNHNS, SASEGT. CDR3 length: 15 residues.

In this sample, this clone turned up once. This chain joins TRBV18 and TRBJ2-2, with D perhaps TRBD2 (6 bases). Germline loops: CDR1 KGHSH, CDR2 LQKENI. V was trimmed by 7 bases and J by 0 bases, leaving 18 bases between them. The CDR3 has 17 residues. The CDR3 is CASFARRGGANTGELFF. The CDR3 nucleotides read TGTGCCAGCTTCGCAAGGAGGGGAGGAGCGAACACCGGGGAGCTGTTTTTT.

The rearrangement joins TRBV6-5 to TRBJ1-1; no firm D call. The CDR3 consists of 14 residues. Deletions cut 7 bases from V and 3 bases from J, with 15 bases between. Per germline, CDR1 MNHEY and CDR2 SVGAGI. CDR3 region: CASKFFGKDTEAFF. CDR3 in DNA: TGTGCCAGCAAGTTTTTTGGTAAGGACACTGAAGCTTTCTTT.

This chain uses TRBV10-3 with TRBJ2-3; 8 nucleotides line up with TRBD1. CDR3 size: 15 residues. Germline V gives CDR1 ENHRY, CDR2 SYGVKD. Germline trimming cut 7 bases from V and 5 bases from J; bases unmatched to any gene: 11. CDR3 nucleotides: TGTGCCATCAAAACGGGACAGGATTCCAGAGATACGCAGTATTTT. It specifies CAIKTGQDSRDTQYF.

This rearrangement joins TRBV28 to TRBJ1-2; D is ambiguous. The germline V and J ends were trimmed by 1 base and 4 bases, with 7 bases remaining between them. This CDR3 is 13 amino acids long. Germline V gene data show CDR1 as MDHEN and CDR2 as SYDVKM. CDR3: CASSLSAAYGYTF. CDR3 nucleotides: TGTGCCAGCAGTTTATCGGCAGCCTATGGCTACACCTTC.

The chain combines TRBV2 with TRBJ2-2, with D unresolved. V gave up 6 bases and J gave up 5 bases, with 4 bases separating them. The V gene's germline CDR1 is SNHLY and CDR2 FYNNEI. CDR3 size: 11 residues. The CDR3 region has the DNA TGTGCCAGCAGGTATACCGGGGAGCTGTTTTTT. It translates to CASRYTGELFF.